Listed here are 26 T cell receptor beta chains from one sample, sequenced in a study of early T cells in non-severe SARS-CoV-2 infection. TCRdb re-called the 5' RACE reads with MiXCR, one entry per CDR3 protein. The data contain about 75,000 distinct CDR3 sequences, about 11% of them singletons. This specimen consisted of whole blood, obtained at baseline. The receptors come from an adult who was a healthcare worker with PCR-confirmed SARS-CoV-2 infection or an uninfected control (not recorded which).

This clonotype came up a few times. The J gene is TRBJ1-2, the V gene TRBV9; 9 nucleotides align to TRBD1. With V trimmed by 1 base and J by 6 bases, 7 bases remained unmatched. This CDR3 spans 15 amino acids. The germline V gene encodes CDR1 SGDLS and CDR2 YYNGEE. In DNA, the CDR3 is TGTGCCAGCAGCGTACGGGACAGGGATAGGGATGGCTACACCTTC. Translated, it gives CASSVRDRDRDGYTF.

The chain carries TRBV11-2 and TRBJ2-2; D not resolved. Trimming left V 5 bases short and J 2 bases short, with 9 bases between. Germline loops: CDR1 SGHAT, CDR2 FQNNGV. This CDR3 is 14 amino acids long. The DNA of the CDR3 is TGTGCCAGCAGCCAAACGTCAAACACCGGGGAGCTGTTTTTT. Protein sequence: CASSQTSNTGELFF.

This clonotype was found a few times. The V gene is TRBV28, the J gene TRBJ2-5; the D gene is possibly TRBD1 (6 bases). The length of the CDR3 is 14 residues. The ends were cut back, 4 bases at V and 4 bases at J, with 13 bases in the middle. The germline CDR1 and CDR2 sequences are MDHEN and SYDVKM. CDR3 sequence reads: CASSSTGLGETQYF. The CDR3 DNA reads TGTGCCAGCAGTTCTACAGGGTTAGGAGAGACCCAGTACTTC.

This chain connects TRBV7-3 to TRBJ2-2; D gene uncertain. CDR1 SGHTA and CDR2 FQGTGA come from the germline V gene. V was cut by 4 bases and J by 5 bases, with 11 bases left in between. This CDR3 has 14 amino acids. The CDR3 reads CASSSPPGTGELFF. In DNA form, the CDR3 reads TGTGCCAGCAGCTCCCCCCCTGGGACCGGGGAGCTGTTTTTT. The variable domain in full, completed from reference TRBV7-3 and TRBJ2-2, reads GAGVSQTPSNKVTEKGKYVELRCDPISGHTALYWYRQSLGQGPEFLIYFQGTGAADDSGLPNDRFFAVRPEGSVSTLKIQRTERGDSAVYLCASSSPPGTGELFFGEGSRLTVL.

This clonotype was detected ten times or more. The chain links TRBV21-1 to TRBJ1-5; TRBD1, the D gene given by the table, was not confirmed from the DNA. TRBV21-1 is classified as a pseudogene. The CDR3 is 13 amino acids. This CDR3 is CASGTGGEGAQHF. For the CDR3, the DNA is TGTGCCAGCGGAACAGGGGGCGAAGGGGCCCAGCATTTT.

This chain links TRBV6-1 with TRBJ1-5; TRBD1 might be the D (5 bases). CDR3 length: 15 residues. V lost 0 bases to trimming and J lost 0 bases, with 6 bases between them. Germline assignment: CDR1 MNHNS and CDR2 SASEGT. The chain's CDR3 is CASSEAQGSNQPQHF. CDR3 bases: TGTGCCAGCAGTGAAGCCCAGGGTAGCAATCAGCCCCAGCATTTT.

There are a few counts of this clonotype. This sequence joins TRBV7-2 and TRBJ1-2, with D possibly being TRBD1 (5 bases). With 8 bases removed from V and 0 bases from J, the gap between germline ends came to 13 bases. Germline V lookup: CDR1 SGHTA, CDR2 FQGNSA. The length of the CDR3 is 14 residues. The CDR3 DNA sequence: TGTGCCAGCGTGGGGGGTCTAGCTAACTATGGCTACACCTTC. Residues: CASVGGLANYGYTF.

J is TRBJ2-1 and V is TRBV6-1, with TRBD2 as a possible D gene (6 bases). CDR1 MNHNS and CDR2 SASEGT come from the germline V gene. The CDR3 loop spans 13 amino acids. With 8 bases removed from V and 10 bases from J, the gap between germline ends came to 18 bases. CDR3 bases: TGTGCCAGCGGACAAGTTCGGGAGACGGAGCAGTTCTTC. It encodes CASGQVRETEQFF.

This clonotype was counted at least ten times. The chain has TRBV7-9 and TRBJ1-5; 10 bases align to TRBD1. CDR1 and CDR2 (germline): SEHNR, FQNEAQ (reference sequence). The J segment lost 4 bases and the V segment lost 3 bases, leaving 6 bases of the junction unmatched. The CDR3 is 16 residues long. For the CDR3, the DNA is TGTGCCAGCAGCTTCGACAGGGGGCGGGGAAATCAGCCCCAGCATTTT. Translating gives CASSFDRGRGNQPQHF.

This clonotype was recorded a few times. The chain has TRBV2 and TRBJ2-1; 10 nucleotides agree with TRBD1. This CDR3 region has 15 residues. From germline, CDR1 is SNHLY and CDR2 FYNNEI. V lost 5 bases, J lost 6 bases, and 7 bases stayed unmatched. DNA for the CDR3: TGTGCCAGCAGTCCTCCGGGGACAGGGGTCAATGAGCAGTTCTTC. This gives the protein CASSPPGTGVNEQFF.

The CDR3 DNA reads as TGTGCCAGCAGAACCACCGGACAGGGTGCGGATGAGCAGTTCTTC. Protein product: CASRTTGQGADEQFF. This sequence joins TRBV5-4 and TRBJ2-1; 8 bases line up with TRBD1. After removal of 5 bases from V and 8 bases from J, the junction contained 12 bases not matched to a gene. CDR3 size: 15 residues. Germline lookup yields CDR1 SGHNT and CDR2 YYREEE (reference sequence).

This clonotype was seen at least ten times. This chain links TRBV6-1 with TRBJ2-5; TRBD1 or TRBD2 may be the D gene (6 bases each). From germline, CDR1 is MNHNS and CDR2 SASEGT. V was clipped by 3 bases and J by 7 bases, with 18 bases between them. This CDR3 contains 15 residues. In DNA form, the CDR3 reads TGTGCCAGCAGTGAGGCCCGGGGGCAATGGGGGACCCAGTACTTC. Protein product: CASSEARGQWGTQYF.

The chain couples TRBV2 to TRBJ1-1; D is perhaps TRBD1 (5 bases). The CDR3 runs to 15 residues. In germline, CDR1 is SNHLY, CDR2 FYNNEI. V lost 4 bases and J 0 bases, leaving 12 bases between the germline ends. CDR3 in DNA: TGTGCCAGCAGTGGGCCGGGACGGATGAACACTGAAGCTTTCTTT. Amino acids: CASSGPGRMNTEAFF.

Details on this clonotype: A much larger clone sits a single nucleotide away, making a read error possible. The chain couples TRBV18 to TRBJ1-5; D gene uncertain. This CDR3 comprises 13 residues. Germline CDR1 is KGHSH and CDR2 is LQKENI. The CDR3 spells CVSSLEFYQPQHF. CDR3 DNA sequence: TGTGTCAGCTCACTGGAGTTTTATCAGCCCCAGCATTTT. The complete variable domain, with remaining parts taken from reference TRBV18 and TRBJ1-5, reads NAGVMQNPRHLVRRRGQEARLRCSPMKGHSHVYWYRQLPEEGLKFMVYLQKENIIDESGMPKERFSAEFPKEGPSILRIQQVVRGDSAAYFCVSSLEFYQPQHFGDGTRLSIL.

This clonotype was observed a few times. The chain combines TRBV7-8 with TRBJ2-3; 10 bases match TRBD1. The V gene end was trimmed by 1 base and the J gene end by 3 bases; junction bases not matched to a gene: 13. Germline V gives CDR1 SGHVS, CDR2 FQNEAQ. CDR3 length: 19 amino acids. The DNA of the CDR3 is TGTGCCAGCAGCTTAGTTCCGAAGACAGGGGGCGCGTCGACAGATACGCAGTATTTT. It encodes CASSLVPKTGGASTDTQYF.

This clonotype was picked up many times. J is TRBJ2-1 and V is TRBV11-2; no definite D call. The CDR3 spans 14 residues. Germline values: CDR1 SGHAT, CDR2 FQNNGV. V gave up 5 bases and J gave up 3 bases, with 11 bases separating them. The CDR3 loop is CASSPGLRYNEQFF. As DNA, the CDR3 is TGTGCCAGCAGCCCGGGCCTTCGCTACAATGAGCAGTTCTTC.

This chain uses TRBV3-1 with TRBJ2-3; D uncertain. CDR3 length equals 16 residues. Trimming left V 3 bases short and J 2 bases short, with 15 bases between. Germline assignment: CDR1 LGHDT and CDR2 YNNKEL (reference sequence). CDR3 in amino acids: CASSQINQVPTDTQYF. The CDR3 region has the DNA TGTGCCAGCAGCCAGATAAATCAGGTCCCCACAGATACGCAGTATTTT.

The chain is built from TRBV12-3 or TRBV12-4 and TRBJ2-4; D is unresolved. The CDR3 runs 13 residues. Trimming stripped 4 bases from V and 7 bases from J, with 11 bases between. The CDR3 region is CASSSGLNNIQYF. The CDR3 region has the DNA TGTGCCAGCAGTTCGGGCCTAAACAACATTCAGTACTTC.

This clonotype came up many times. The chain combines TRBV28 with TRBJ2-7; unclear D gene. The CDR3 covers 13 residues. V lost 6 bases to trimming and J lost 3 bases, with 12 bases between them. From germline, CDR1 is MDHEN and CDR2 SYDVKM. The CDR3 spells CASRFGGRYEQYF. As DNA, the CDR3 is TGTGCCAGCAGGTTCGGTGGGCGCTACGAGCAGTACTTC.

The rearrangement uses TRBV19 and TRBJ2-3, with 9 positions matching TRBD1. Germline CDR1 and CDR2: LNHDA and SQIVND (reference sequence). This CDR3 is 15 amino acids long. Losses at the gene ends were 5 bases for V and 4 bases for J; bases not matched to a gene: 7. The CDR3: CASSFGQGKADTQYF. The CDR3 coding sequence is TGTGCCAGTAGTTTCGGACAGGGGAAGGCAGATACGCAGTATTTT. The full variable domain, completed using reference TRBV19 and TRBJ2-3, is DGGITQSPKYLFRKEGQNVTLSCEQNLNHDAMYWYRQDPGQGLRLIYYSQIVNDFQKGDIAEGYSVSREKKESFPLTVTSAQKNPTAFYLCASSFGQGKADTQYFGPGTRLTVL.

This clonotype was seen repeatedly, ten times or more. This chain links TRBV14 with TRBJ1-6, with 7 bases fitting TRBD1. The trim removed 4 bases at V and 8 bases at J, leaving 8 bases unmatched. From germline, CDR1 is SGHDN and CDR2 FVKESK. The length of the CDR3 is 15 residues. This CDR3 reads CASSPLDRAYSPLHF. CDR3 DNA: TGTGCCAGCAGCCCCCTAGACAGGGCCTATTCACCCCTCCACTTT.

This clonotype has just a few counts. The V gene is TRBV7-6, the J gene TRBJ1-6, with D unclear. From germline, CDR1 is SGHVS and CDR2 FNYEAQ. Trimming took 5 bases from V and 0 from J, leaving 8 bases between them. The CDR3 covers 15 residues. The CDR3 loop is CASSPASSYNSPLHF. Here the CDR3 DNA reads TGTGCCAGCAGCCCTGCCAGCTCCTATAATTCACCCCTCCACTTT.

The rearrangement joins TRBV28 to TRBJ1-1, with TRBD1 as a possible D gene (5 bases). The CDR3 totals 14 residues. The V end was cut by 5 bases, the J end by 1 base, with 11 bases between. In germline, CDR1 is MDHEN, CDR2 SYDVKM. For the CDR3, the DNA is TGTGCCAGCAGTGAAACTACAGGGAACACTGAAGCTTTCTTT. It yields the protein CASSETTGNTEAFF. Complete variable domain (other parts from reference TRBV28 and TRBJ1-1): DVKVTQSSRYLVKRTGEKVFLECVQDMDHENMFWYRQDPGLGLRLIYFSYDVKMKEKGDIPEGYSVSREKKERFSLILESASTNQTSMYLCASSETTGNTEAFFGQGTRLTVV.

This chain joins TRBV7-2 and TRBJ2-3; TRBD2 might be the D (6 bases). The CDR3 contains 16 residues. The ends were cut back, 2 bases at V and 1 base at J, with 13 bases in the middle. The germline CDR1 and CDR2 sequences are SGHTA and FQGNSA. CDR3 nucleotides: TGTGCCAGCAGCTTAAGACTCCCTAGCGGCACAGATACGCAGTATTTT. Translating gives CASSLRLPSGTDTQYF.

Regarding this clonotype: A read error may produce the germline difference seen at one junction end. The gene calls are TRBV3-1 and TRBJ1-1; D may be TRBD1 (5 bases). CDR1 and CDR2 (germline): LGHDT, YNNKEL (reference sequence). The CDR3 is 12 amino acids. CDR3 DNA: TGTGCCAGCGGAGATTGGGGCACTGAAGTTTTCTTT. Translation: CASGDWGTEVFF.

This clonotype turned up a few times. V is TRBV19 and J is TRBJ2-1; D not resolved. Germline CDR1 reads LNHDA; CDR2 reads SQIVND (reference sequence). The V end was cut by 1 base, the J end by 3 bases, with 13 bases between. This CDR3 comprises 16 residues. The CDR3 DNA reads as TGTGCCAGTAGTATAGCAAGGAGCCAGGTCTACAATGAGCAGTTCTTC. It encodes CASSIARSQVYNEQFF.